These 21 T cell receptor beta chains originate from one sample sequenced in a study of persistence of HIV-infected CD4 T cells. These receptors have no identified antigens. The immunoSEQ assay was version 4, run in survey mode. Libraries were prepared by immunoSEQ multiplex PCR; TCRdb keeps only in-frame clonotypes and omits some of them. In the table there are about 45,000 clones, around 89% of which are singletons. This nonspecific control used anti-CD3/anti-CD28 bead stimulation of CD4+ T cells. CD4+ T cells upregulating both CD40 ligand and CD69 were sorted as responding cells. The sample in question was CD4+ T cells sorted from PBMCs after approximately 19-hour stimulation, obtained from a patient who received antiretroviral therapy. These receptors were collected from an adult woman with HIV who was CMV-seropositive.

This chain uses TRBV9 with TRBJ1-1; tentatively, D is TRBD1 (5 bases). V was pared by 4 bases and J by 10 bases, with 26 bases between. Germline V gene data show CDR1 as SGDLS and CDR2 as YYNGEE. The CDR3 is 16 residues long. CDR3 DNA sequence: TGTGCCAGCAGCCCTGAGGGGTCGGGGATGCGAGGAGGAGCTTTCTTT. Protein product: CASSPEGSGMRGGAFF.

The chain couples TRBV18 to TRBJ1-5, with 7 positions matching TRBD1. Germline V gene sequence: CDR1 KGHSH, CDR2 LQKENI. CDR3 size: 16 residues. The V segment lost 0 bases and the J segment 4 bases; nucleotides outside the gene matches: 6. The CDR3 bases are TGTGCCAGCTCACCACCTAACAGGGGAGGGAATCAGCCCCAGCATTTT. This sequence encodes CASSPPNRGGNQPQHF.

The chain uses TRBV7-3 and TRBJ2-6; D remains ambiguous. The ends were cut back, 1 base at V and 4 bases at J, with 8 bases in the middle. The CDR3 loop spans 15 amino acids. CDR1 is SGHTA and CDR2 is FQGTGA in the germline V gene. The CDR3 reads CASSLSGLGANVLTF. Here the CDR3 DNA reads TGTGCCAGCAGCTTAAGTGGGCTCGGGGCCAACGTCCTGACTTTC. The complete variable domain, with remaining parts taken from reference TRBV7-3 and TRBJ2-6, reads GAGVSQTPSNKVTEKGKYVELRCDPISGHTALYWYRQSLGQGPEFLIYFQGTGAADDSGLPNDRFFAVRPEGSVSTLKIQRTERGDSAVYLCASSLSGLGANVLTFGAGSRLTVL.

The CDR3 region is CASSLTPRRGGGDTQYF. The CDR3 nucleotides are TGTGCCAGCAGCTTAACGCCCCGGCGGGGGGGCGGGGATACGCAGTATTTT. The chain uses TRBV7-8 and TRBJ2-3, with 9 bases that match TRBD2. The CDR3 loop spans 17 amino acids. Germline trimming cut 2 bases from V and 6 bases from J; bases unmatched to any gene: 12. The germline V gene has CDR1 SGHVS and CDR2 FQNEAQ.

The chain recombines TRBV7-2 with TRBJ1-1; the D gene is possibly TRBD1 (6 bases). V lost 5 bases and J lost 6, with 16 bases in between. Germline V CDR1 and CDR2: SGHTA, FQGNSA. The CDR3 has 14 residues. The CDR3 DNA follows: TGTGCCAGCAGCGAACACAGGGAATTTGCTGAAGCTTTCTTT. It encodes CASSEHREFAEAFF. Based on the CDR3 plus reference TRBV7-2 and TRBJ1-1, the full variable domain is GAGVSQSPSNKVTEKGKDVELRCDPISGHTALYWYRQSLGQGLEFLIYFQGNSAPDKSGLPSDRFSAERTGGSVSTLTIQRTQQEDSAVYLCASSEHREFAEAFFGQGTRLTVV.

J is TRBJ2-6 and V is TRBV7-9, with D maybe TRBD1 (6 bases). The CDR3 loop spans 16 amino acids. Germline V gives CDR1 SEHNR, CDR2 FQNEAQ (reference sequence). With 5 bases removed from V and 0 bases from J, the gap between germline ends came to 11 bases. Written as DNA, the CDR3 is TGTGCCAGCAGCCGGGACATTACCTCTGGGGCCAACGTCCTGACTTTC. It encodes CASSRDITSGANVLTF.

This clone was seen just once. This chain joins TRBV5-1 and TRBJ1-2; 8 bases fit TRBD1. The ends lost 3 bases at V and 3 bases at J; junction bases unmatched: 4. The CDR3 extends over 14 amino acids. Germline CDR1 and CDR2: SGHRS and YFSETQ. The CDR3 loop reads CASSSIQGDYGYTF. The CDR3 bases are TGCGCCAGCAGCTCAATACAGGGGGACTATGGCTACACCTTC.

The V and J genes are TRBV5-1 and TRBJ2-7, with 9 bases fitting TRBD1. V was clipped by 4 bases and J by 3 bases; unmatched bases: 8. Germline CDR1 and CDR2: SGHRS and YFSETQ. There are 15 residues in the CDR3. CDR3 in amino acids: CASSPGTGPFYEQYF. The CDR3, as DNA: TGCGCCAGCAGCCCCGGGACAGGGCCCTTCTACGAGCAGTACTTC.

The chain combines TRBV27 with TRBJ2-1; TRBD1 aligns across 9 bases. This CDR3 spans 16 amino acids. Trimming took 0 bases from V and 2 from J; bases not matched to a gene: 2. Germline CDR1 reads MNHEY; CDR2 reads SMNVEV (reference sequence). The CDR3 region is CASSLSRDRAYNEQFF. DNA for the CDR3: TGTGCCAGCAGTTTATCCCGGGACAGGGCCTACAATGAGCAGTTCTTC.

The rearrangement links TRBV6-4 to TRBJ1-1; D unclear. Trimming took off 6 bases at V and 1 base at J, with 15 bases between the two ends. The CDR3 is 15 amino acids. Germline CDR1 is MRHNA and CDR2 is SNTAGT. The CDR3: CASRADWSRNTEAFF. The DNA of the CDR3 is TGTGCCAGCAGGGCAGATTGGTCCAGGAACACTGAAGCTTTCTTT.

CDR3 nucleotides: TGCAGTGCTAGTGAGAGGTTAAATTCACCCCTCCACTTT. The encoded protein is CSASERLNSPLHF. The V call is TRBV20-1, the J call TRBJ1-6; D unresolved. From germline, CDR1 is DFQATT and CDR2 SNEGSKA (reference sequence). The CDR3 is 13 residues long. The V end lost 3 bases, the J end lost 7 bases, and 10 bases lay between the germline ends.

The gene calls are TRBV7-3 and TRBJ2-1, with 10 bases matching TRBD1. The germline gives CDR1 SGHTA, CDR2 FQGTGA. The CDR3 has 15 residues. V shed 0 bases and J 6 bases; nucleotides not matched to a gene: 2. CDR3 DNA sequence: TGTGCCAGCAGCTTAACCGGGACAGGGGTCAATGAGCAGTTCTTC. Encoded protein: CASSLTGTGVNEQFF.

The rearrangement joins TRBV20-1 to TRBJ1-3; D call uncertain. Germline V gene lookup returns CDR1 DFQATT and CDR2 SNEGSKA (reference sequence). Between the trimmed V and J ends, which lost 1 base and 3 bases, there was a span of 1 base. The CDR3 length is 11 residues. CDR3 loop: CSARVGNTIYF. In nucleotides, the CDR3 is TGCAGTGCTAGAGTTGGAAACACCATATATTTT.

V usage is TRBV5-1 and J usage is TRBJ1-2, with D unclear. Germline CDR1 and CDR2: SGHRS and YFSETQ. V lost 1 base and J lost 3, with 10 bases in between. The CDR3 is 14 residues long. CDR3 sequence reads: CASSLLTPDYGYTF. For the CDR3, the DNA is TGCGCCAGCAGCTTGCTGACTCCGGACTATGGCTACACCTTC.

This clone appeared once. The CDR3 DNA reads TGTGCCAGCAGCGTAGTAGGGGGTAGCGTCAATGAGCAGTTCTTC. Protein product: CASSVVGGSVNEQFF. This chain links TRBV9 with TRBJ2-1; possibly TRBD1 for D (6 bases). Trimming stripped 0 bases from V and 6 bases from J, with 13 bases between. The CDR3 contains 15 residues. Germline loops: CDR1 SGDLS, CDR2 YYNGEE.

This clone was recorded a few times. This chain joins TRBV28 and TRBJ1-3; TRBD1 is a possible D gene (6 bases). Germline CDR1 and CDR2: MDHEN and SYDVKM. The germline V and J ends were trimmed by 1 base and 2 bases, with 6 bases remaining between them. The CDR3 totals 14 residues. CDR3 in DNA: TGTGCCAGCAGTTTATCAGGGGCTGGAAACACCATATATTTT. It codes for CASSLSGAGNTIYF.

This clone is a singleton in its sample. This chain connects TRBV28 to TRBJ2-7; D is tentatively TRBD1 or TRBD2 (5 bases each). CDR1 is MDHEN, CDR2 SYDVKM, per germline. Trimming took off 7 bases at V and 4 bases at J, with 20 bases between the two ends. The CDR3 covers 15 residues. Here the CDR3 DNA reads TGTGCCAGCACCACCGAGGGTGGGCAGGGTTACGAGCAGTACTTC. As protein: CASTTEGGQGYEQYF.

This clone was picked up one time. The chain is built from TRBV30 and TRBJ2-5; 9 nucleotides align to TRBD2. The V segment lost 2 bases and the J segment 11 bases; nucleotides outside the gene matches: 15. The CDR3 has 15 residues. CDR1 and CDR2 (germline): GTSNPN, SVGIG (reference sequence). The CDR3 spells CAWSRGGVNAGGQYF. The CDR3 region has the DNA TGTGCCTGGAGTCGCGGGGGGGTCAACGCAGGGGGACAGTACTTC.

The chain uses TRBV19 and TRBJ1-1, with D maybe TRBD1 (5 bases). This CDR3 is 13 amino acids long. Germline CDR1 is LNHDA and CDR2 is SQIVND (reference sequence). Trimming stripped 9 bases from V and 4 bases from J, with 15 bases between. DNA of the CDR3: TGTGCCAGCGGGGACCAGTTCGTCACTGAAGCTTTCTTT. This codes for CASGDQFVTEAFF.

The chain uses TRBV30 and TRBJ2-5, with D possibly being TRBD1 or TRBD2 (5 bases each). The germline CDR1 and CDR2 sequences are GTSNPN and SVGIG (reference sequence). CDR3 length: 12 amino acids. Trimming cost V 5 bases and J 7 bases, with 14 bases left between them. The CDR3 coding sequence is TGTGCCTGGGCCGGGACCCGGGGGACCCAGTACTTC. Protein sequence: CAWAGTRGTQYF. The variable domain in full, completed from reference TRBV30 and TRBJ2-5, reads SQTIHQWPATLVQPVGSPLSLECTVEGTSNPNLYWYRQAAGRGLQLLFYSVGIGQISSEVPQNLSASRPQDRQFILSSKKLLLSDSGFYLCAWAGTRGTQYFGPGTRLLVL.

The rearrangement links TRBV29-1 to TRBJ1-5; 7 bases fit TRBD1. The germline gives CDR1 SQVTM, CDR2 ANQGSEA. This CDR3 spans 15 amino acids. With V trimmed by 4 bases and J by 3 bases, 9 bases remained unmatched. The CDR3 nucleotides read TGCAGCGTTGTAATCGGACAGGCGCACAATCAGCCCCAGCATTTT. It translates to CSVVIGQAHNQPQHF.